Listed here are 12 T cell receptor beta chains from one sample, sequenced in a study of blood T cell repertoires in COVID-19 (dated by TCRdb to the early 2020s). The library was made by the immunoSEQ multiplex PCR assay. This immuneACCESS table, as held by TCRdb, lists in-frame sequences with V and J called but not all clones. Of the missing ones, under half trace to an unresolved V gene in checked studies; the others have no known cause. The sample table records 65,000 to 95,000 clones; around four fifths of these occur just once. The ten top clones hold over 15% of the sample. The sample comprised peripheral blood. The receptors originated from a man older than 75 with active or convalescent COVID-19.

The chain carries TRBV12-3 or TRBV12-4 and TRBJ2-7, with a weak D call TRBD1 (6 bases). This CDR3 is built from 13 residues. Trimming left V 4 bases short and J 4 bases short, with 11 bases between. In nucleotides, the CDR3 is TGTGCCAGCAGTTCCACAGGGATTTACGAGCAGTACGTC. This translates into CASSSTGIYEQYV.

This clone is categorized as medium-sized. The rearrangement links TRBV6-6 to TRBJ2-7; 7 bases are shared with TRBD1. The CDR3 has 11 residues. V shed 5 bases, J shed 7 bases, and the junction held 2 bases outside the gene matches. Germline CDR1 and CDR2: MNHNY and SVGAGI (reference sequence). The CDR3 DNA sequence: TGTGCCAGCAGTACGACAGGGGAGCAGTACGTC. It codes for CASSTTGEQYV.

The chain has TRBV6-6 and TRBJ1-4, with 8 bases that match TRBD1. The germline V gene has CDR1 MNHNY and CDR2 SVGAGI (reference sequence). The CDR3 is 15 residues long. Unmatched junction bases numbered 7, after V lost 6 bases and J lost 4 bases. The CDR3 DNA sequence: TGTGCCAGCAGACCTGGACAGGGAGATAATGAAAAACTGTTTTTT. This translates into CASRPGQGDNEKLFF.

The chain is built from TRBV11-2 and TRBJ1-2; perhaps TRBD1 as D (5 bases). Looked up from germline, CDR1 is SGHAT and CDR2 is FQNNGV. The CDR3 totals 15 residues. V was shortened by 1 base and J by 7 bases, with 16 bases between the two germline ends. CDR3 coding DNA: TGTGCCAGCAGCTTAGTTGGGCAGGGAAGCAGTGGCTACACCTTC. This translates into CASSLVGQGSSGYTF.

This clone appeared a few times. The chain combines TRBV5-1 with TRBJ2-5, with 12 nucleotides matching TRBD2. The germline V gene has CDR1 SGHRS and CDR2 YFSETQ. J lost 5 bases, V lost 1 base, and 3 bases had no gene match. The CDR3 is 15 residues long. The CDR3: CASSLTSGGPETQYF. As DNA, the CDR3 is TGCGCCAGCAGCTTGACTAGCGGGGGGCCGGAGACCCAGTACTTC.

The CDR3 nucleotides read TGTGCCAGTAGTCTCCCCCAAAACGAAGGGGCCCTGGAGACCCAGTACTTC. This codes for CASSLPQNEGALETQYF. V and J are TRBV19 and TRBJ2-5, with D possibly being TRBD1 (5 bases). Trimming left V 5 bases short and J 5 bases short, with 24 bases between. The CDR3 sequence is 17 residues long. Germline V CDR1 and CDR2: LNHDA, SQIVND (reference sequence).

CDR3 in amino acids: CASSPPTGDTEAFF. For the CDR3, the DNA is TGTGCCAGCAGTCCGCCGACAGGGGACACTGAAGCTTTCTTT. The chain combines TRBV2 with TRBJ1-1; 8 bases line up with TRBD1. Unmatched junction bases numbered 5, after V lost 5 bases and J lost 3 bases. Per germline, CDR1 SNHLY and CDR2 FYNNEI. CDR3 size: 14 residues.

This rearrangement joins TRBV7-9 to TRBJ2-3; maybe TRBD2 (6 bases). Germline V gene data show CDR1 as SEHNR and CDR2 as FQNEAQ (reference sequence). This CDR3 spans 16 amino acids. Deletions cut 0 bases from V and 0 bases from J, with 10 bases between. CDR3 protein: CASSLAALASTDTQYF. DNA of the CDR3: TGTGCCAGCAGCTTAGCGGCACTAGCAAGCACAGATACGCAGTATTTT.

This clone was seen a few times. The rearrangement uses TRBV28 and TRBJ1-4; 7 bases fit TRBD1. The J segment lost 5 bases and the V segment lost 5 bases, leaving 8 bases of the junction unmatched. Germline V gene sequence: CDR1 MDHEN, CDR2 SYDVKM. CDR3 length: 15 residues. For the CDR3, the DNA is TGTGCCAGCAGTCCTCCGGGACAGTTGAATGAAAAACTGTTTTTT. Its protein is CASSPPGQLNEKLFF.

This rearrangement joins TRBV28 to TRBJ1-2, with D tentatively TRBD1 (5 bases). With 2 bases removed from V and 4 bases from J, the gap between germline ends came to 11 bases. From germline, CDR1 is MDHEN and CDR2 SYDVKM. The CDR3 is 14 amino acids. CDR3 bases: TGTGCCAGCAGTTTACAACAGGTTGCCTATGGCTACACCTTC. It is translated as CASSLQQVAYGYTF.

This clone was observed at least ten times. The J gene is TRBJ2-6, the V gene TRBV5-5; no clear D gene. The CDR3 loop spans 15 amino acids. Trimming shortened V by 6 bases and J by 0 bases, and 10 bases separated the two germline ends. Germline loops: CDR1 SGHKS, CDR2 YYEKEE (reference sequence). The CDR3 nucleotides read TGTGCCAGCATCCTCGTACTCTCTGGGGCCAACGTCCTGACTTTC. Residues: CASILVLSGANVLTF.

This chain joins TRBV6-2 or TRBV6-3 and TRBJ2-7, with a possible D match to TRBD1 (6 bases). The CDR3 is made up of 13 amino acids. Per germline, CDR1 MNHEY and CDR2 SVGEGT. V lost 4 bases, J lost 2 bases, and 9 bases lay in between. The CDR3: CASSSGTPYEQYV. The CDR3 coding sequence is TGTGCCAGCAGTTCCGGGACACCCTACGAGCAGTACGTC.